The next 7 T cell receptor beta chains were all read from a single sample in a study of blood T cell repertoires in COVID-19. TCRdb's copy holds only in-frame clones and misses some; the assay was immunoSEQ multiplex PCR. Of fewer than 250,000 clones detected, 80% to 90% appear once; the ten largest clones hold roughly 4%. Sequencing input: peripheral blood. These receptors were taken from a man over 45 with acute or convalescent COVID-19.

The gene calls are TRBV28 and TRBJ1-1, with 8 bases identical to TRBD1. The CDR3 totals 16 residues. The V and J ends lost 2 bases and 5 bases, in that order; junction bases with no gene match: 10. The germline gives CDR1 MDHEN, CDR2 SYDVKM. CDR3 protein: CASSLGGQGSLTEAFF. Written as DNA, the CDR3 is TGTGCCAGCAGTTTAGGTGGACAGGGAAGTTTAACTGAAGCTTTCTTT.

The CDR3 bases are TGTGCCAGCAGCGTAGGACAGGGGGAGTTAGGTGAGCAGTTCTTC. This encodes CASSVGQGELGEQFF. The chain recombines TRBV9 with TRBJ2-1, with 9 bases fitting TRBD1. The CDR3 consists of 15 residues. The junction had 7 bases not matched to a gene; V was cut back by 0 bases and J by 9 bases. Germline CDR1 reads SGDLS; CDR2 reads YYNGEE.

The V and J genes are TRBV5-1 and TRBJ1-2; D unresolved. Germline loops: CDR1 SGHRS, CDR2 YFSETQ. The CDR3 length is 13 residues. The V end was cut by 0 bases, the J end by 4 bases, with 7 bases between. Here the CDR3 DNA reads TGCGCCAGCAGCTTGGGACCTAGCTATGGCTACACCTTC. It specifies CASSLGPSYGYTF. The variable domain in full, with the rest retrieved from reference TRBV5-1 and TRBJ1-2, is KAGVTQTPRYLIKTRGQQVTLSCSPISGHRSVSWYQQTPGQGLQFLFEYFSETQRNKGNFPGRFSGRQFSNSRSEMNVSTLELGDSALYLCASSLGPSYGYTFGSGTRLTVV.

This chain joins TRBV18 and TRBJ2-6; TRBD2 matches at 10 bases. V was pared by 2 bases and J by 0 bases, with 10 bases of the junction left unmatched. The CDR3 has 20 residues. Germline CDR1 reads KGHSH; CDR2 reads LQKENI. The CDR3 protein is CASSPSRVAGGISGANVLTF. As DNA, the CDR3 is TGTGCCAGCTCACCAAGTAGGGTAGCGGGAGGAATCTCTGGGGCCAACGTCCTGACTTTC.

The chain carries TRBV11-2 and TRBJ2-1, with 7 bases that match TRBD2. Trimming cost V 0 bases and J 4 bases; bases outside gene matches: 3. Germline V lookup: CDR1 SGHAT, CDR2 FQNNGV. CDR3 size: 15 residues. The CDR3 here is CASSLDTGRYNEQFF. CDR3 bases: TGTGCCAGCAGCTTAGATACCGGGAGGTACAATGAGCAGTTCTTC.

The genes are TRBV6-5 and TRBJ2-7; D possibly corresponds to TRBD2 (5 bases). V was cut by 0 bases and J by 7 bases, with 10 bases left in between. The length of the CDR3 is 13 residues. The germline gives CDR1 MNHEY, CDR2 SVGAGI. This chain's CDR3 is CASSYSLGGEQYF. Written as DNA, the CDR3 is TGTGCCAGCAGTTACTCCCTAGGAGGAGAGCAGTACTTC.

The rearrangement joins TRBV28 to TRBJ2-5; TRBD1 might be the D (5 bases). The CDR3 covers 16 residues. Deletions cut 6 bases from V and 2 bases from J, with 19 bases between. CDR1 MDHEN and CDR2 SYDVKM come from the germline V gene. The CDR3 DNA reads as TGTGCCAGCAGCCCCCCAGGGATTGTATTACAAGAGACCCAGTACTTC. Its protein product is CASSPPGIVLQETQYF.